This entry lists 17 T cell receptor beta chains sequenced from one sample in a study of tumor-infiltrating lymphocytes in oesophageal squamous cell carcinoma (dated by TCRdb to 2016 to 2017). Libraries were made using PCR. The instrument given in TCRdb is Illumina HiSeq 2000. TCRdb's own reprocessing of the public reads used fastp at Q25 and MiXCR and kept productive beta chains. When rows share a CDR3 protein, they turn into one entry using the most common DNA and genes. For this sample there are fewer than 7,500 distinct CDR3 sequences; 13% to 15% appear just once. Together, the top ten hold over 15% of the sample. Sequences were obtained from esophageal tumor tissue. The receptors shown here come from a male donor with esophageal squamous cell carcinoma.

On this clonotype: A much larger clone sits a single nucleotide away, making a read error possible. Since no conserved phenylalanine or tryptophan closes the CDR3, a read error is the likely cause. The DNA is left out, because the CDR3 cannot be placed on it with certainty; the CDR3 is given as TCRdb lists it. V gene TRBV7-2 combines with J gene TRBJ2-5; the D segment call TRBD2 is taken from the table without a DNA check. Germline CDR1 reads SGHTA; CDR2 reads FQGNSA. The CDR3 is 8 amino acids in total, end residues counted. CDR3 amino acids: CAAGMGTS.

This clonotype was recorded a few times. This rearrangement joins TRBV20-1 to TRBJ2-2; D is perhaps TRBD1 or TRBD2 (6 bases each). The V gene's germline CDR1 is DFQATT and CDR2 SNEGSKA (reference sequence). This CDR3 contains 13 residues. V shed 3 bases and J shed 5 bases, with 10 bases lying between them. CDR3 loop: CSASRGTTGELFF. The CDR3 bases are TGCAGTGCTAGTAGGGGGACTACCGGGGAGCTGTTTTTT.

V gene TRBV11-2 combines with J gene TRBJ1-3; D is perhaps TRBD1 (5 bases). Germline V lookup: CDR1 SGHAT, CDR2 FQNNGV. The CDR3 is made up of 17 amino acids. V shed 0 bases and J shed 0 bases, with 12 bases lying between them. CDR3 nucleotides: TGTGCCAGCAGCTTAGATGGGGGGGATTACTCTGGAAACACCATATATTTT. Protein: CASSLDGGDYSGNTIYF.

This clonotype was observed many times. The chain recombines TRBV2 with TRBJ2-5; perhaps TRBD1 as D (7 bases). CDR1 and CDR2 from the germline V gene are SNHLY and FYNNEI. Trimming pared 6 bases from V and 6 bases from J, leaving 20 bases between. The CDR3 runs 15 residues. CDR3 sequence reads: CASSGGTAGLKTQYF. CDR3 DNA sequence: TGTGCCAGCAGCGGCGGGACAGCCGGTTTAAAGACCCAGTACTTC.

This clonotype was seen ten or more times. The V call is TRBV5-6, the J call TRBJ2-4; 9 bases are shared with TRBD1. Germline CDR1 SGHDT, CDR2 YYEEEE. V lost 4 bases to trimming and J lost 2 bases; unmatched junction nucleotides: 4. The CDR3 totals 15 residues. The CDR3, as DNA: TGTGCCAGCAGCCCCGGGACAGGGACCAAAAACATTCAGTACTTC. Its protein is CASSPGTGTKNIQYF.

This clonotype was counted at least ten times. As DNA, the CDR3 is TGTGCCAGCAGCCCTCGCGGTGGAATGAACACTGAAGCTTTCTTT. It codes for CASSPRGGMNTEAFF. The genes are TRBV11-2 and TRBJ1-1; D ambiguous. The CDR3 contains 15 residues. Trimming shortened V by 5 bases and J by 0 bases, and 13 bases separated the two germline ends. Germline CDR1 reads SGHAT; CDR2 reads FQNNGV.

This clonotype is medium-sized within its sample. V gene TRBV11-2 combines with J gene TRBJ2-1, with 9 positions matching TRBD1. Germline CDR1 is SGHAT and CDR2 is FQNNGV. This CDR3 comprises 15 residues. V was pared by 5 bases and J by 3 bases, with 5 bases of the junction left unmatched. CDR3 DNA: TGTGCCAGCAGCCAGGACAGGGGAGACTACAATGAGCAGTTCTTC. Translating gives CASSQDRGDYNEQFF.

By proportion, this clonotype is medium-sized. The rearrangement uses TRBV11-1 and TRBJ2-5; the D is unclear. In germline, CDR1 is SGHAT, CDR2 FQDESV (reference sequence). V gave up 8 bases and J gave up 1 base, with 11 bases separating them. This CDR3 is built from 13 residues. In nucleotides, the CDR3 is TGTGCCAGCGCCAGGCGTTCCCAAGAGACCCAGTACTTC. Translated: CASARRSQETQYF.

Many counts were recorded for this clonotype. The chain carries TRBV4-2 and TRBJ2-5; 10 bases line up with TRBD1. The trim removed 1 base at V and 5 bases at J, leaving 7 bases unmatched. Germline loops: CDR1 LGHNA, CDR2 YNFKEQ. The CDR3 runs 16 residues. DNA for the CDR3: TGTGCCAGCAGCCAAGGAGGGGACAGGGGAACGGAGACCCAGTACTTC. Protein product: CASSQGGDRGTETQYF.

Ten or more counts support this clonotype. The chain is built from TRBV7-3 and TRBJ2-5; 10 nucleotides agree with TRBD2. Trimming cost V 1 base and J 11 bases; bases outside gene matches: 19. Germline CDR1 SGHTA, CDR2 FQGTGA. There are 18 residues in the CDR3. CDR3 amino acids: CASSLRSSGGPLYNEQYF. CDR3 nucleotides: TGTGCCAGCAGCTTAAGATCTAGCGGGGGCCCTCTTTACAATGAGCAGTACTTC.

This clonotype was found many times. The rearrangement uses TRBV24-1 and TRBJ2-1, with TRBD2 matching over 7 bases. This CDR3 contains 13 residues. The germline gives CDR1 KGHDR, CDR2 SFDVKD. Trimming removed 5 bases from V and 7 bases from J; junction bases left unmatched: 4. This chain's CDR3 is CATSGEGWNEQFF. The CDR3 nucleotides are TGTGCCACCAGTGGGGAGGGGTGGAATGAGCAGTTCTTC.

This clonotype was observed many times. This chain links TRBV5-8 with TRBJ2-1; 9 bases fit TRBD1. After removal of 0 bases from V and 7 bases from J, the junction contained 5 bases not matched to a gene. The CDR3 is 15 residues long. CDR1 and CDR2 (germline): SGHTS, YDEGEE. The CDR3 here is CASSLGYGQGNEQFF. The CDR3 DNA sequence: TGTGCCAGCAGCTTGGGTTACGGACAGGGGAATGAGCAGTTCTTC. Together with reference TRBV5-8 and TRBJ2-1, the CDR3 gives the full variable domain: EAGVTQSPTHLIKTRGQQATLRCSPISGHTSVYWYQQALGLGLQFLLWYDEGEERNRGNFPPRFSGRQFPNYSSELNVNALELEDSALYLCASSLGYGQGNEQFFGPGTRLTVL.

Concerning this clonotype: Here the CDR3 omits its conserved ending phenylalanine or tryptophan, so a read error is the likely source. The limits of the CDR3 on the DNA are not certain, so only TCRdb's listed CDR3 is given. This rearrangement joins TRBV6-8 to TRBJ2-1; the table's D call TRBD1 went unverified against the DNA. Germline V gene data show CDR1 as MNHGY and CDR2 as SAAAGT. The CDR3 adds up to 17 amino acids, both ends counted. This chain's CDR3 is CASSSTGTDWGGYTFGS.

By sample fraction, this clonotype is large. The J gene is TRBJ2-3, the V gene TRBV7-2; a possible D gene is TRBD2 (5 bases). V lost 6 bases to trimming and J lost 6 bases, with 10 bases between them. The germline V gene has CDR1 SGHTA and CDR2 FQGNSA. The CDR3 has 12 residues. The CDR3 DNA sequence: TGTGCCAGCAGGAGGGCCGGGGATACGCAGTATTTT. This sequence encodes CASRRAGDTQYF.

This clonotype was recorded many times. The chain employs TRBV12-5 and TRBJ2-1, with D tentatively TRBD1 (5 bases). Trimming stripped 0 bases from V and 5 bases from J, with 14 bases between. The germline CDR1 and CDR2 sequences are LGHNT and FRNRAP. This CDR3 has 16 amino acids. CDR3 amino acids: CASGLVRGQGDNEQFF. CDR3 nucleotide sequence: TGTGCTAGTGGTTTGGTACGAGGTCAGGGCGACAATGAGCAGTTCTTC.

By its share, this clonotype is medium-sized. The J gene is TRBJ2-3, the V gene TRBV6-6; 8 nucleotides agree with TRBD2. Germline V gene sequence: CDR1 MNHNY, CDR2 SVGAGI (reference sequence). Trimming removed 2 bases from V and 4 bases from J; junction bases left unmatched: 5. CDR3 length: 15 residues. For the CDR3, the DNA is TGTGCCAGCAGTTACCTGGCGGGGGGATCAGATACGCAGTATTTT. Translating gives CASSYLAGGSDTQYF.

This clonotype appeared many times. This chain links TRBV7-2 with TRBJ1-3; the D gene is possibly TRBD1 (6 bases). V lost 1 base and J lost 4, with 11 bases in between. The length of the CDR3 is 15 residues. Germline CDR1 SGHTA, CDR2 FQGNSA. The DNA of the CDR3 is TGTGCCAGCAGCTTAGGGGGGCCGGGAGGAAACACCATATATTTT. Its protein is CASSLGGPGGNTIYF.